This T cell receptor beta chain is drawn from a study of blood T cell repertoires in COVID-19. The wider study: There were acute and convalescent COVID-19 samples, and they came from the United States, Italy and Spain. T cells, B-cell-depleted T cells, or PBMCs supplied cDNA or gDNA.

In the original processing: Estimates of nucleated cell counts were drawn from the amplification of reference gene primers. TCRdb's copy holds only in-frame clones and misses some; the assay was immunoSEQ multiplex PCR. The V and J calls and the clone size are those of that table, but D and trimming were determined from the DNA. The data hold around 170,000 clones, with around 74% observed a single time. This CDR3 contains 14 residues. Germline CDR1 and CDR2: MNHNY and SVGAGI (reference sequence). The V and J ends lost 8 bases and 1 base respectively, with 12 bases between them. The sample consisted of peripheral blood. The source is a woman over 75 with acute or convalescent COVID-19. The chain combines TRBV6-6 with TRBJ1-3; weak D call: TRBD1 (5 bases). CDR3 region: CASGGVLSGNTIYF. The CDR3 region has the DNA TGTGCCAGCGGAGGGGTGCTATCTGGAAACACCATATATTTT.